This T cell receptor (beta chain) came from a study of somatic mutations in cytotoxic T cells in rheumatoid arthritis. Study outcomes and limitations: For rheumatoid arthritis patients, the slight TRBV07 underrepresentation lacked multiple-comparison adjustment. With advancing age, CD8+ clonality climbed in rheumatoid arthritis patients but did not rise in healthy controls.

Per the study methods: Patient CD8+ clones above 1% seldom matched published virus-specific TCRB sequences. The table came from immunoSEQ multiplex PCR; TCRdb's copy has only in-frame clones and leaves some out. V and J calls and clone size are as listed in that table; D and trimming were resolved from the DNA. The sample holds roughly 30,000 clones, approximately 78% seen once. Flow cytometry served to check the purity of CD4+ and CD8+ cells, which were isolated by positive magnetic bead selection. Deletions cut 1 base from V and 2 bases from J, with 11 bases between. This CDR3 spans 15 amino acids. Germline-derived CDR1 and CDR2 are MGHRA and YSYEKL. A word on this clone: Its antigen is not identified.

The rearrangement joins TRBV4-1 to TRBJ2-5; possible D gene TRBD1, 6 bases. Material for sequencing was CD8+ T cells sorted from blood. The TCR originated in an adult with rheumatoid arthritis. CDR3 in DNA: TGCGCCAGCAGCCAAGTTAGAGGGGGACAAGAGACCCAGTACTTC. This codes for CASSQVRGGQETQYF.